This TCR beta chain was documented in a study of T cells after yellow fever vaccination. The 5'RACE template-switching step produced TCR cDNA and added a universal primer site and UMIs. Each CDR3 protein is one row after TCRdb ran MiXCR on the 5' RACE reads. The repertoire holds some 560,000 distinct CDR3 sequences, with around a sixth as singletons. Regarding this clonotype: Its antigen is still unknown.

Study-wide points: CD4 and CD8 compartments shared a small share of clonotypes. By day 5 rather than day 15, the secondary response had peaked, though it was weaker.

Germline V CDR1 and CDR2: MNHEY, SVGAGI. V lost 7 bases, J lost 0 bases, and 10 bases stayed unmatched. This CDR3 is 16 amino acids long. The chain is built from TRBV6-5 and TRBJ2-3; TRBD1 matches 7 bases. This clonotype was sampled from a man aged 18-30 years who received the YFV17D yellow fever vaccine. This sample comprised PBMCs, obtained 4 to 5 days after the first yellow fever vaccination. The CDR3 reads CASMFSWDSSTDTQYF. The CDR3 DNA reads TGTGCCAGCATGTTCTCTTGGGACAGTAGCACAGATACGCAGTATTTT.